Sequencing of this T cell receptor (beta chain) was carried out in a study of blood T cell repertoires in COVID-19. Study-level information: Nucleic acid was either cDNA or gDNA, and it came from T cells, B-cell-depleted T cells, or PBMCs.

The CDR3 runs 15 residues. V dropped 0 bases and J dropped 0 bases, with 8 bases sitting between them. Germline V gives CDR1 SGHRS, CDR2 YFSETQ. In the original processing: For nucleated cells, counts were estimated from reference gene primer amplification. The table came from immunoSEQ multiplex PCR; TCRdb's copy has only in-frame clones and leaves some out. Clone size and the V and J calls come from that table; the DNA yielded D and trimming. In the table there are about 300,000 clones, about four fifths of which are singletons. The sequence was obtained from a woman in her forties or fifties with acute or convalescent COVID-19. The sample comprised peripheral blood. The rearrangement links TRBV5-1 to TRBJ2-3; a weak D match, TRBD2 (5 bases). Here the CDR3 reads CASSLDGLSTDTQYF. The CDR3 bases are TGCGCCAGCAGCTTGGACGGACTTAGCACAGATACGCAGTATTTT.